Given below is one TCR beta chain in context. The germline V gene encodes CDR1 MGHRA and CDR2 YSYEKL. The CDR3 runs 16 residues. V dropped 3 bases and J dropped 1 base, with 15 bases sitting between them. The sample comes from a study of blood T cell repertoires in COVID-19. Assay: immunoSEQ multiplex PCR; the TCRdb copy retains only in-frame clones and omits some. This sample has more than 45,000 clones; 87% occur once, and the top ten carry 20% to 25%. This receptor was identified in a woman aged 80 or older with COVID-19, enrolled during active disease. The V and J genes are TRBV4-1 and TRBJ1-2; D remains ambiguous. Sample: peripheral blood. The DNA for the CDR3 is TGCGCCAGCAGCCATCCAAACAGCCCGCTTAACTATGGCTACACCTTC. Translating it yields CASSHPNSPLNYGYTF.